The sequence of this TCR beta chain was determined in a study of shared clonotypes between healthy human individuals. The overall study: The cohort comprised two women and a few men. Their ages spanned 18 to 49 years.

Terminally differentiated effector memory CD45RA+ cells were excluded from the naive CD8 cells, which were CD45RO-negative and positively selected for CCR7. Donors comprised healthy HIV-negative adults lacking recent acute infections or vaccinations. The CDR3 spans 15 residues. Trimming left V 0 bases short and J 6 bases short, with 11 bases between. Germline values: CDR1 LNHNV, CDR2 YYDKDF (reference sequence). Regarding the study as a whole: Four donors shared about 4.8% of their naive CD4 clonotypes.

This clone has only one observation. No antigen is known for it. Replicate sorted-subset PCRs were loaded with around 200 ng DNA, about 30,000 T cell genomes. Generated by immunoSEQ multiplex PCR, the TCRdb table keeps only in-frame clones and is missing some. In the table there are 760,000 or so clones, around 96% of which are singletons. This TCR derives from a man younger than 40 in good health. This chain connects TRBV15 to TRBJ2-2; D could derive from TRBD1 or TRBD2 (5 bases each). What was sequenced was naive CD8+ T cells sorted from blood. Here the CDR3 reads CATSRDRPGPGELFF. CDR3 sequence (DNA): TGTGCCACCAGCAGAGATCGTCCGGGGCCCGGGGAGCTGTTTTTT.